The 30 T cell receptor beta chains below all came from one sample that was sequenced in a study of blood T cell repertoires in COVID-19. Measured with immunoSEQ multiplex PCR; TCRdb has only the in-frame clones, and not every one. This sample yields some 670,000 clones, of which 80% to 90% are seen a single time; under 0.3% belongs to the top ten. Sequences were obtained from peripheral blood. All receptors derive from a young woman with acute or convalescent COVID-19.

CDR3 sequence (DNA): TGTGCCAGCAGCTCGAATAGACAGGGAGGTCAGCCCCAGCATTTT. Protein product: CASSSNRQGGQPQHF. The V gene is TRBV5-5, the J gene TRBJ1-5; 7 bases match TRBD1. Germline V gives CDR1 SGHKS, CDR2 YYEKEE (reference sequence). V gave up 3 bases and J gave up 6 bases; unmatched junction bases: 9. The length of the CDR3 is 15 residues.

The rearrangement uses TRBV7-2 and TRBJ2-1; TRBD2 might be the D (5 bases). CDR1 is SGHTA, CDR2 FQGNSA, per germline. The CDR3 has 16 residues. With 5 bases removed from V and 5 bases from J, the gap between germline ends came to 19 bases. The CDR3 here is CASSRPRTGTHNEQFF. CDR3 bases: TGTGCCAGCAGCCGCCCCCGGACGGGAACTCACAATGAGCAGTTCTTC.

CDR3 protein: CASSFPGLAGALTDTQYF. In DNA, the CDR3 is TGTGCCAGCAGCTTTCCGGGACTAGCGGGGGCCCTCACAGATACGCAGTATTTT. The chain links TRBV7-2 to TRBJ2-3; 14 bases agree with TRBD2. Germline V gene data show CDR1 as SGHTA and CDR2 as FQGNSA. The V and J ends lost 3 bases and 2 bases, in that order; junction bases with no gene match: 7. This CDR3 spans 18 amino acids.

This chain links TRBV6-2 or TRBV6-3 with TRBJ1-4, with D possibly being TRBD1 (5 bases). Germline V gene data show CDR1 as MNHEY and CDR2 as SVGEGT. This CDR3 contains 15 residues. Trimming left V 2 bases short and J 4 bases short, with 11 bases between. This CDR3 reads CASSYGAALNEKLFF. The DNA of the CDR3 is TGTGCCAGCAGTTACGGGGCAGCGCTTAATGAAAAACTGTTTTTT.

This clone was detected a few times. The chain carries TRBV29-1 and TRBJ2-7, with no clear D. The germline V gene has CDR1 SQVTM and CDR2 ANQGSEA. V gave up 4 bases and J gave up 5 bases, with 12 bases separating them. The CDR3 is 12 residues long. CDR3 in DNA: TGCAGCGTTGCGTCTATAACCGACGAGCAGTACTTC. Translating it yields CSVASITDEQYF.

This clone was seen once. This sequence joins TRBV3-1 (or the pseudogene TRBV3-2) and TRBJ1-2; D is possibly TRBD1 (6 bases). Germline-derived CDR1 and CDR2 are LGHDT and YNNKEL (reference sequence). V lost 6 bases and J lost 3, with 26 bases in between. This CDR3 is built from 18 residues. The CDR3 DNA reads TGTGCCAGCAGTCCCTTAATTACCGGGACAAAGAACTACTATGGCTACACCTTC. It is translated as CASSPLITGTKNYYGYTF.

V and J are TRBV7-9 and TRBJ1-1, with D possibly TRBD1 on 5 matching bases. Trimming pared 6 bases from V and 7 bases from J, leaving 18 bases between. Germline V gene data show CDR1 as SEHNR and CDR2 as FQNEAQ (reference sequence). The CDR3 is 14 residues long. CDR3 nucleotides: TGTGCCAGCAGTATACCGGGACTTTCCCTTGAAGCTTTCTTT. It specifies CASSIPGLSLEAFF.

The chain has TRBV6-1 and TRBJ2-6; possible D gene TRBD1, 6 bases. The germline CDR1 and CDR2 sequences are MNHNS and SASEGT. The CDR3 contains 16 residues. Trimming shortened V by 1 base and J by 3 bases, and 10 bases separated the two germline ends. The CDR3 bases are TGTGCCAGCAGTGAAGAACAGGGAAGTGGGGCCAACGTCCTGACTTTC. This encodes CASSEEQGSGANVLTF.

This clone was detected only once. The V gene is TRBV4-1, the J gene TRBJ2-2, with 11 bases lining up with TRBD2. Germline V gene lookup returns CDR1 MGHRA and CDR2 YSYEKL. The CDR3 contains 15 residues. V was clipped by 4 bases and J by 7 bases; unmatched bases: 5. In nucleotides, the CDR3 is TGCGCCAGCAGCCGGGGGCTAGCGGGGGGCGGGGAGCTGTTTTTT. It translates to CASSRGLAGGGELFF.

The chain is built from TRBV4-1 and TRBJ2-7, with a weak D call TRBD1 (5 bases). Deletions cut 3 bases from V and 4 bases from J, with 16 bases between. There are 15 residues in the CDR3. Germline V lookup: CDR1 MGHRA, CDR2 YSYEKL. The chain's CDR3 is CASSQGQGRVYEQYF. CDR3 coding DNA: TGCGCCAGCAGCCAGGGGCAGGGAAGGGTATACGAGCAGTACTTC.

V and J are TRBV27 and TRBJ1-1; maybe TRBD1 (5 bases). CDR1 and CDR2 from the germline V gene are MNHEY and SMNVEV (reference sequence). The CDR3 has 13 amino acids. Trimming cost V 2 bases and J 5 bases, with 9 bases left between them. The CDR3 DNA sequence: TGTGCCAGCAGTTTAGGACAAAGGACTGAAGCTTTCTTT. Translated, it gives CASSLGQRTEAFF.

This clone showed up many times. The chain uses TRBV30 and TRBJ2-7; D gene ambiguous. V was cut by 4 bases and J by 5 bases, with 24 bases left in between. The germline CDR1 and CDR2 sequences are GTSNPN and SVGIG (reference sequence). The CDR3 consists of 16 residues. The CDR3 spells CAWTYYRGFSSDEQYF. The CDR3 DNA reads TGTGCCTGGACCTACTACCGTGGGTTTAGCAGCGACGAGCAGTACTTC.

The chain combines TRBV19 with TRBJ1-2; no clear D gene. Germline CDR1 and CDR2: LNHDA and SQIVND (reference sequence). Trimming removed 3 bases at V and 4 bases at J, with 24 bases between. This CDR3 has 18 residues. The chain's CDR3 is CASSIKPKTRGFSYGYTF. CDR3 sequence (DNA): TGTGCCAGTAGTATTAAACCCAAAACCCGCGGATTCAGCTATGGCTACACCTTC. The variable domain in full, completed from reference TRBV19 and TRBJ1-2, reads DGGITQSPKYLFRKEGQNVTLSCEQNLNHDAMYWYRQDPGQGLRLIYYSQIVNDFQKGDIAEGYSVSREKKESFPLTVTSAQKNPTAFYLCASSIKPKTRGFSYGYTFGSGTRLTVV.

This chain connects TRBV14 to TRBJ1-4, with a possible D match to TRBD1 (5 bases). The CDR3 is made up of 15 amino acids. Trimming left V 4 bases short and J 4 bases short, with 13 bases between. Germline lookup yields CDR1 SGHDN and CDR2 FVKESK. The CDR3 region is CASSLTGRLNEKLFF. The DNA of the CDR3 is TGTGCCAGCAGCCTAACAGGTCGTCTTAATGAAAAACTGTTTTTT.

The CDR3 loop is CASSVTGGGVTTEAFF. CDR3 DNA: TGTGCCAGCAGCGTAACGGGAGGAGGGGTCACCACTGAAGCTTTCTTT. The chain couples TRBV9 to TRBJ1-1, with a tentative D call TRBD1 (5 bases). The CDR3 is 16 amino acids. With 1 base removed from V and 4 bases from J, the gap between germline ends came to 17 bases. CDR1 SGDLS and CDR2 YYNGEE come from the germline V gene. The full variable domain, its missing parts supplied by reference TRBV9 and TRBJ1-1, is DSGVTQTPKHLITATGQRVTLRCSPRSGDLSVYWYQQSLDQGLQFLIQYYNGEERAKGNILERFSAQQFPDLHSELNLSSLELGDSALYFCASSVTGGGVTTEAFFGQGTRLTVV.

The J gene is TRBJ2-3, the V gene TRBV25-1; TRBD1 agrees at 11 bases. The CDR3 length is 16 residues. The junction had 5 bases not matched to a gene; V was cut back by 0 bases and J by 6 bases. Germline V lookup: CDR1 MGHDK, CDR2 SYGVNS. The chain's CDR3 is CASSEYGGQGVDTQYF. The DNA for the CDR3 is TGTGCCAGCAGTGAATATGGGGGACAGGGGGTCGATACGCAGTATTTT. The whole variable domain, filled in from reference TRBV25-1 and TRBJ2-3, reads EADIYQTPRYLVIGTGKKITLECSQTMGHDKMYWYQQDPGMELHLIHYSYGVNSTEKGDLSSESTVSRIRTEHFPLTLESARPSHTSQYLCASSEYGGQGVDTQYFGPGTRLTVL.

The gene calls are TRBV24-1 and TRBJ2-1; D unclear. Per the germline V gene, CDR1 is KGHDR and CDR2 is SFDVKD. CDR3 length: 14 residues. Between the trimmed V and J ends, which lost 5 bases and 10 bases, there was a span of 17 bases. This CDR3 is CATSVTADIGEQFF. CDR3 nucleotides: TGTGCCACCAGTGTGACCGCGGATATTGGGGAGCAGTTCTTC.

The V and J genes are TRBV7-2 and TRBJ2-7; 10 nucleotides agree with TRBD1. CDR3 length equals 14 residues. CDR1 and CDR2 from the germline V gene are SGHTA and FQGNSA. V trimming: 5 bases; J trimming: 4 bases; junction bases outside the gene matches: 5. CDR3 bases: TGTGCCAGCAGCCTAGACAGGGGGCCTTACGAGCAGTACTTC. The encoded protein is CASSLDRGPYEQYF.

V and J are TRBV7-9 and TRBJ1-1; D is perhaps TRBD1 (5 bases). With 1 base removed from V and 0 bases from J, the gap between germline ends came to 21 bases. Per germline, CDR1 SEHNR and CDR2 FQNEAQ (reference sequence). CDR3 length equals 19 residues. CDR3 loop: CASSLGPDWGRGMNTEAFF. CDR3 bases: TGTGCCAGCAGCTTAGGCCCCGACTGGGGCCGCGGGATGAACACTGAAGCTTTCTTT.

The chain has TRBV4-1 and TRBJ1-3, with D perhaps TRBD1 (5 bases). Germline-derived CDR1 and CDR2 are MGHRA and YSYEKL. V lost 1 base and J 2 bases, leaving 18 bases between the germline ends. The CDR3 spans 18 residues. The CDR3 nucleotides read TGCGCCAGCAGCCAAGGGCTGGGGGGTATTAGGACTGGAAACACCATATATTTT. Its translation: CASSQGLGGIRTGNTIYF.

As for this clone: Other nucleotide sequences in the sample specify the same CDR3. This chain connects TRBV9 to TRBJ1-2, with D perhaps TRBD1 (5 bases). The CDR3 runs to 14 residues. V lost 0 bases, J lost 4 bases, and 10 bases lay in between. Germline lookup yields CDR1 SGDLS and CDR2 YYNGEE. CDR3: CASSVAGGLYGYTF. CDR3 bases: TGTGCCAGCAGCGTAGCCGGGGGACTCTATGGCTACACCTTC.

This sequence joins TRBV6-5 and TRBJ1-6; no firm D call. This CDR3 has 15 residues. V was clipped by 8 bases and J by 3 bases, with 14 bases between them. The germline V gene has CDR1 MNHEY and CDR2 SVGAGI. The CDR3 spells CASRLEQSYNSPLHF. The CDR3 DNA sequence: TGTGCCAGCCGGCTCGAACAGAGCTATAATTCACCCCTCCACTTT.

This sequence joins TRBV5-6 and TRBJ1-6; maybe TRBD1 (6 bases). The V end was cut by 2 bases, the J end by 5 bases, with 11 bases between. Per the germline V gene, CDR1 is SGHDT and CDR2 is YYEEEE. The CDR3 loop spans 15 amino acids. This CDR3 is CASSFGGRNNSPLHF. The CDR3 DNA reads TGTGCCAGCAGCTTCGGGGGGCGAAATAATTCACCCCTCCACTTT.

The chain combines TRBV20-1 with TRBJ1-2; D possibly corresponds to TRBD1 (5 bases). With 3 bases removed from V and 2 bases from J, the gap between germline ends came to 16 bases. This CDR3 is 15 amino acids long. Germline lookup yields CDR1 DFQATT and CDR2 SNEGSKA (reference sequence). The CDR3 region has the DNA TGCAGTGCTAGTAACACGGGACTGACAAACTATGGCTACACCTTC. Translating it yields CSASNTGLTNYGYTF.

This chain links TRBV7-2 with TRBJ2-1; a weak D match, TRBD2 (7 bases). The V gene lost 3 bases and the J gene lost 5 bases, with 11 bases spanning the gap. This CDR3 is 14 amino acids long. CDR1 and CDR2 from the germline V gene are SGHTA and FQGNSA. The CDR3 region is CASSFRGANNEQFF. CDR3 coding DNA: TGTGCCAGCAGCTTTCGGGGGGCCAACAATGAGCAGTTCTTC.

V gene TRBV9 combines with J gene TRBJ1-2, with TRBD1 identical over 9 bases. Germline V CDR1 and CDR2: SGDLS, YYNGEE. Trimming removed 5 bases from V and 8 bases from J; junction bases left unmatched: 10. This CDR3 comprises 14 residues. CDR3 amino acids: CASSTGTGSLGYTF. The CDR3 DNA is TGTGCCAGCAGTACCGGGACAGGGTCCCTGGGCTACACCTTC. The full variable domain, its missing parts supplied by reference TRBV9 and TRBJ1-2, is DSGVTQTPKHLITATGQRVTLRCSPRSGDLSVYWYQQSLDQGLQFLIQYYNGEERAKGNILERFSAQQFPDLHSELNLSSLELGDSALYFCASSTGTGSLGYTFGSGTRLTVV.

The V and J genes are TRBV7-2 and TRBJ1-5; D gene ambiguous. V was cut by 1 base and J by 9 bases, with 13 bases left in between. The CDR3 covers 14 residues. CDR1 and CDR2 (germline): SGHTA, FQGNSA. The CDR3 protein is CASSLVHGMLPQHF. The CDR3 DNA reads as TGTGCCAGCAGCTTAGTGCACGGGATGTTGCCCCAGCATTTT.

Concerning this clone: Other DNA sequences in the sample encode the same CDR3. The chain has TRBV19 and TRBJ1-6; the D is unclear. The CDR3 loop spans 13 amino acids. Trimming removed 8 bases from V and 0 bases from J, with 5 bases in between. Germline V gene data show CDR1 as LNHDA and CDR2 as SQIVND (reference sequence). CDR3 region: CASSGSYNSPLHF. The CDR3 DNA is TGTGCCAGTTCCGGCTCCTATAATTCACCCCTCCACTTT.

The V call is TRBV9, the J call TRBJ2-1; D is perhaps TRBD2 (7 bases). The germline gives CDR1 SGDLS, CDR2 YYNGEE. V was cut by 6 bases and J by 5 bases, with 12 bases left in between. There are 13 residues in the CDR3. In DNA, the CDR3 is TGTGCCAGCACCTTGGGGGGGCACAATGAGCAGTTCTTC. Translating gives CASTLGGHNEQFF. The whole variable domain, remainder taken from reference TRBV9 and TRBJ2-1, is DSGVTQTPKHLITATGQRVTLRCSPRSGDLSVYWYQQSLDQGLQFLIQYYNGEERAKGNILERFSAQQFPDLHSELNLSSLELGDSALYFCASTLGGHNEQFFGPGTRLTVL.

The chain joins TRBV14 to TRBJ1-1; 9 nucleotides line up with TRBD1. The CDR3 has 13 residues. Germline assignment: CDR1 SGHDN and CDR2 FVKESK. With V trimmed by 3 bases and J by 7 bases, 3 bases remained unmatched. CDR3 in DNA: TGTGCCAGCAGCCAGGACAGGGGTCGTGAAGCTTTCTTT. Its protein product is CASSQDRGREAFF.